Below are 30 T cell receptor beta chains sequenced from a single sample in a study of T cell responses to AZD1222 COVID-19 vaccine. TCRdb keeps only in-frame clones here, not all; method: immunoSEQ multiplex PCR. The table records around 140,000 clones, around 90% of them present only once. The sample in question was peripheral blood, obtained 28 days after the second AZD1222 dose. The source of these receptors is an adult who received the AZD1222 COVID-19 vaccine.

The J gene is TRBJ2-5, the V gene TRBV11-3; D is perhaps TRBD2 (6 bases). The V end lost 5 bases, the J end lost 2 bases, and 15 bases lay between the germline ends. Per germline, CDR1 SGHNT and CDR2 YENEEA. This CDR3 has 15 residues. Here the CDR3 DNA reads TGTGCCAGCAGCCTACGACTAGTTCGGCAAGAGACCCAGTACTTC. Its protein product is CASSLRLVRQETQYF.

This chain links TRBV27 with TRBJ2-2; D possibly uses TRBD1 or TRBD2 (5 bases each). The CDR3 extends over 14 amino acids. The germline gives CDR1 MNHEY, CDR2 SMNVEV (reference sequence). Trimming removed 3 bases from V and 3 bases from J, with 8 bases in between. This chain's CDR3 is CASSFGGDTGELFF. CDR3 DNA: TGTGCCAGCAGTTTTGGGGGAGACACCGGGGAGCTGTTTTTT.

This chain uses TRBV10-3 with TRBJ2-1, with D perhaps given as TRBD1 or TRBD2 (5 bases each). The V end lost 4 bases, the J end lost 0 bases, and 16 bases lay between the germline ends. The germline CDR1 and CDR2 sequences are ENHRY and SYGVKD. The CDR3 sequence is 17 residues long. This CDR3 reads CAISGGLTVSSYNEQFF. The CDR3 DNA sequence: TGTGCCATCAGTGGCGGGTTGACAGTAAGCTCCTACAATGAGCAGTTCTTC.

The genes are TRBV30 and TRBJ1-5; D remains ambiguous. In germline, CDR1 is GTSNPN, CDR2 SVGIG (reference sequence). This CDR3 is 14 amino acids long. The V and J ends lost 0 bases and 2 bases respectively, with 8 bases between them. The CDR3 sequence is CAWSVHGGNQPQHF. CDR3 sequence (DNA): TGTGCCTGGAGTGTACACGGGGGCAATCAGCCCCAGCATTTT. Based on the CDR3 plus reference TRBV30 and TRBJ1-5, the full variable domain is SQTIHQWPATLVQPVGSPLSLECTVEGTSNPNLYWYRQAAGRGLQLLFYSVGIGQISSEVPQNLSASRPQDRQFILSSKKLLLSDSGFYLCAWSVHGGNQPQHFGDGTRLSIL.

The V and J genes are TRBV7-9 and TRBJ1-3; TRBD1 might be the D (6 bases). CDR3 size: 15 residues. Trimming took 5 bases from V and 8 from J, leaving 19 bases between them. CDR1 is SEHNR, CDR2 FQNEAQ, per germline (reference sequence). The CDR3 nucleotides are TGTGCCAGCAGCCCTCTTGAACAGGGACGGGACACCATATATTTT. It specifies CASSPLEQGRDTIYF.

The chain's CDR3 is CASSKTNLPDTQYF. In nucleotides, the CDR3 is TGTGCCAGCAGTAAGACTAATCTCCCAGATACGCAGTATTTT. The J gene is TRBJ2-3, the V gene TRBV27; the D gene is possibly TRBD2 (5 bases). The CDR3 loop spans 14 amino acids. The germline gives CDR1 MNHEY, CDR2 SMNVEV (reference sequence). V was trimmed by 5 bases and J by 4 bases, leaving 13 bases between them.

This sequence joins TRBV7-3 and TRBJ2-1, with D possibly being TRBD1 or TRBD2 (5 bases each). CDR1 and CDR2 (germline): SGHTA, FQGTGA. The CDR3 runs 12 residues. V was pared by 1 base and J by 10 bases, with 8 bases between. Here the CDR3 reads CASSLMGDEQFF. The CDR3 DNA reads TGTGCCAGCAGCTTAATGGGGGACGAGCAGTTCTTC.

J is TRBJ2-7 and V is TRBV28, with TRBD2 matching over 10 bases. The CDR3 consists of 15 residues. V shed 5 bases, J shed 7 bases, and the junction held 11 bases outside the gene matches. Per germline, CDR1 MDHEN and CDR2 SYDVKM. CDR3 DNA: TGTGCCAGCAGTCAGACTAGCGGGCCGAGGAGGGAGCAGTACTTC. Its protein product is CASSQTSGPRREQYF.

This chain links TRBV19 with TRBJ2-1; no clear D. Between the trimmed V and J ends, which lost 3 bases and 3 bases, there was a span of 9 bases. There are 14 residues in the CDR3. CDR1 is LNHDA, CDR2 SQIVND, per germline (reference sequence). This CDR3 is CASSILAHYNEQFF. CDR3 bases: TGTGCCAGTAGTATCCTCGCCCACTACAATGAGCAGTTCTTC.

This chain uses TRBV10-3 with TRBJ1-3; D remains ambiguous. The CDR3 consists of 12 residues. V lost 7 bases and J 2 bases, leaving 6 bases between the germline ends. Germline lookup yields CDR1 ENHRY and CDR2 SYGVKD. CDR3 nucleotides: TGTGCCATCAACGTCCCTGGAAACACCATATATTTT. Protein sequence: CAINVPGNTIYF.

The chain links TRBV28 to TRBJ1-6; D not resolved. Germline assignment: CDR1 MDHEN and CDR2 SYDVKM. The CDR3 is 14 residues long. The germline V and J ends were trimmed by 6 bases and 9 bases, with 15 bases remaining between them. The CDR3, as DNA: TGTGCCAGCAGCCTACACAGTTTAAGTTCACCCCTCCACTTT. It specifies CASSLHSLSSPLHF.

This rearrangement joins TRBV10-3 to TRBJ2-7; D may be TRBD1 (6 bases). Looked up from germline, CDR1 is ENHRY and CDR2 is SYGVKD. There are 14 residues in the CDR3. The V and J ends lost 6 bases and 4 bases respectively, with 16 bases between them. CDR3 region: CAIRATGNRYEQYF. The CDR3 DNA sequence: TGTGCCATCAGGGCAACAGGGAACCGATACGAGCAGTACTTC.

This clone has only one observation. This chain joins TRBV4-3 and TRBJ2-2; TRBD2 agrees at 9 bases. The CDR3 extends over 16 amino acids. The junction had 7 bases not matched to a gene; V was cut back by 4 bases and J by 4 bases. In germline, CDR1 is LGHNA, CDR2 YSLEER. The CDR3 spells CASSLLLAGLTGELFF. The CDR3 DNA reads as TGCGCCAGCAGCCTTCTACTAGCGGGCCTCACCGGGGAGCTGTTTTTT.

The chain uses TRBV19 and TRBJ1-1, with D tentatively TRBD1 (5 bases). The CDR3 contains 13 residues. V lost 1 base, J lost 8 bases, and 11 bases lay in between. Per germline, CDR1 LNHDA and CDR2 SQIVND (reference sequence). CDR3 in amino acids: CASSIAQGIEAFF. The CDR3, as DNA: TGTGCCAGTAGTATAGCCCAGGGTATCGAAGCTTTCTTT.

This clone was recorded once. This chain links TRBV15 with TRBJ2-2, with D perhaps matching TRBD1 or TRBD2 (5 bases each). This CDR3 region has 19 residues. The germline V gene encodes CDR1 LNHNV and CDR2 YYDKDF (reference sequence). Deletions cut 0 bases from V and 5 bases from J, with 22 bases between. CDR3 DNA: TGTGCCACCAGCAGAGAAGGCCGCGGACAAGGAGGCCTAACCGGGGAGCTGTTTTTT. It encodes CATSREGRGQGGLTGELFF.

This clone has only one observation. The CDR3 here is CASSLALSRVDTQYF. Here the CDR3 DNA reads TGCGCCAGCAGCTTGGCCCTGTCGAGGGTTGATACGCAGTATTTT. V usage is TRBV5-1 and J usage is TRBJ2-3, with a tentative D call TRBD2 (5 bases). This CDR3 is built from 15 residues. Germline loops: CDR1 SGHRS, CDR2 YFSETQ. V lost 0 bases and J 6 bases, leaving 14 bases between the germline ends.

V is TRBV4-1 and J is TRBJ1-1; the D is unclear. Germline V CDR1 and CDR2: MGHRA, YSYEKL. The CDR3 extends over 15 amino acids. Trimming removed 0 bases at V and 1 base at J, with 9 bases between. The CDR3 loop is CASSQEGRRNTEAFF. The CDR3 nucleotides are TGCGCCAGCAGCCAAGAGGGCAGGCGGAACACTGAAGCTTTCTTT.

The J gene is TRBJ2-3, the V gene TRBV11-2, with a possible D match to TRBD2 (6 bases). Germline CDR1 is SGHAT and CDR2 is FQNNGV. Deletions cut 1 base from V and 2 bases from J, with 10 bases between. This CDR3 has 15 amino acids. Here the CDR3 DNA reads TGTGCCAGCAGCTTAGCTGCGGGGCCCACAGATACGCAGTATTTT. Its translation: CASSLAAGPTDTQYF.

The chain employs TRBV7-2 and TRBJ1-1; tentatively, D is TRBD1 (5 bases). This CDR3 has 12 residues. With 5 bases removed from V and 10 bases from J, the gap between germline ends came to 14 bases. Germline CDR1 and CDR2: SGHTA and FQGNSA. As DNA, the CDR3 is TGTGCCAGCAGCCCGACCGGGGGTCCAGCTTTCTTT. It translates to CASSPTGGPAFF.

The V and J genes are TRBV2 and TRBJ1-2; D may be TRBD1 (5 bases). With 6 bases removed from V and 8 bases from J, the gap between germline ends came to 19 bases. This CDR3 contains 14 residues. CDR1 is SNHLY, CDR2 FYNNEI, per germline. CDR3 sequence: CASRQGPSLEGYTF. The CDR3 DNA is TGTGCCAGCAGGCAGGGCCCATCGTTGGAAGGCTACACCTTC.

This chain joins TRBV11-2 and TRBJ2-1; TRBD1 matches at 8 bases. V shed 7 bases, J shed 4 bases, and the junction held 9 bases outside the gene matches. Germline-derived CDR1 and CDR2 are SGHAT and FQNNGV. This CDR3 has 15 amino acids. The CDR3 bases are TGTGCCAGCAATTCCGGACAGGGAACTTACAATGAGCAGTTCTTC. Translated, it gives CASNSGQGTYNEQFF. The whole variable domain, filled in from reference TRBV11-2 and TRBJ2-1, reads EAGVAQSPRYKIIEKRQSVAFWCNPISGHATLYWYQQILGQGPKLLIQFQNNGVVDDSQLPKDRFSAERLKGVDSTLKIQPAKLEDSAVYLCASNSGQGTYNEQFFGPGTRLTVL.

This rearrangement joins TRBV4-2 to TRBJ1-6; 7 bases align to TRBD1. V shed 0 bases, J shed 10 bases, and the junction held 6 bases outside the gene matches. CDR3 length equals 15 residues. Looked up from germline, CDR1 is LGHNA and CDR2 is YNFKEQ. CDR3 sequence (DNA): TGTGCCAGCAGCCAAGATCTAGACAGGGACTCACCCCTCCACTTT. Its protein is CASSQDLDRDSPLHF.

The chain links TRBV7-6 to TRBJ2-3; D is uncertain. The CDR3 consists of 15 residues. The ends were cut back, 2 bases at V and 2 bases at J, with 11 bases in the middle. The germline V gene has CDR1 SGHVS and CDR2 FNYEAQ. The CDR3 protein is CASSLNSPNTDTQYF. CDR3 coding DNA: TGTGCCAGCAGCTTAAATAGCCCCAACACAGATACGCAGTATTTT.

The chain joins TRBV6-1 to TRBJ1-4; no definite D call. Germline CDR1 reads MNHNS; CDR2 reads SASEGT. Trimming removed 2 bases at V and 7 bases at J, with 14 bases between. The CDR3 is 15 amino acids. The CDR3 is CASSESGSKGEKLFF. DNA for the CDR3: TGTGCCAGCAGTGAATCGGGCAGTAAAGGTGAAAAACTGTTTTTT.

The V call is TRBV28, the J call TRBJ1-3, with a weak D call TRBD1 (5 bases). Germline-derived CDR1 and CDR2 are MDHEN and SYDVKM. The CDR3 length is 14 residues. Trimming removed 7 bases from V and 0 bases from J, with 10 bases in between. The CDR3 loop reads CASIPQGSGNTIYF. DNA of the CDR3: TGTGCCAGCATCCCCCAGGGCTCTGGAAACACCATATATTTT.

The chain carries TRBV6-6 and TRBJ1-2; tentatively, D is TRBD1 (6 bases). V dropped 8 bases and J dropped 8 bases, with 21 bases sitting between them. The CDR3 sequence is 14 residues long. The germline gives CDR1 MNHNY, CDR2 SVGAGI (reference sequence). The CDR3 bases are TGTGCCAGCGAGGGGGGAAAGGAGCGGCGGGGCTACACCTTC. Amino acids: CASEGGKERRGYTF.

The chain is built from TRBV25-1 and TRBJ1-4; D is undetermined. From germline, CDR1 is MGHDK and CDR2 SYGVNS. This CDR3 has 15 amino acids. Trimming stripped 2 bases from V and 0 bases from J, with 7 bases between. CDR3 sequence (DNA): TGTGCCAGCAGTGAAGACCGTGCAACTAATGAAAAACTGTTTTTT. Encoded protein: CASSEDRATNEKLFF.

V gene TRBV5-1 combines with J gene TRBJ1-6; possible D gene TRBD1, 5 bases. The V gene's germline CDR1 is SGHRS and CDR2 YFSETQ. Trimming stripped 4 bases from V and 7 bases from J, with 15 bases between. The CDR3 is 15 amino acids. The CDR3 DNA is TGCGCCAGCAGCGTTCAGGGAATTGCCAATTCACCCCTCCACTTT. This translates into CASSVQGIANSPLHF.

The chain carries TRBV27 and TRBJ1-5, with a weak D call TRBD1 (6 bases). There are 16 residues in the CDR3. CDR1 and CDR2 from the germline V gene are MNHEY and SMNVEV (reference sequence). Trimming removed 9 bases from V and 2 bases from J, with 20 bases in between. CDR3 sequence (DNA): TGTGCCAGAAACCCTACCAGGGGATGGGGCAATCAGCCCCAGCATTTT. Its protein product is CARNPTRGWGNQPQHF.

The V call is TRBV18, the J call TRBJ2-3; D may be TRBD2 (5 bases). V was clipped by 1 base and J by 3 bases, with 8 bases between them. CDR3 size: 14 residues. The germline V gene has CDR1 KGHSH and CDR2 LQKENI. The CDR3 DNA reads TGTGCCAGCTCACCACAGAGGGAGACAGATACGCAGTATTTT. Translated, it gives CASSPQRETDTQYF. Full variable domain (remainder filled in from reference TRBV18 and TRBJ2-3): NAGVMQNPRHLVRRRGQEARLRCSPMKGHSHVYWYRQLPEEGLKFMVYLQKENIIDESGMPKERFSAEFPKEGPSILRIQQVVRGDSAAYFCASSPQRETDTQYFGPGTRLTVL.